These 25 T cell receptor beta chains were all obtained from the same sample, sequenced in a study of shared clonotypes between healthy human individuals. Assay used: immunoSEQ multiplex PCR; TCRdb lists only in-frame clones, some missing. The sample includes about 800,000 clones, about 96% of them seen just once. It was CD45RO-negative cells, positively selected for CCR7, that made up naive CD8 cells, with terminally differentiated effector memory CD45RA+ cells excluded. Sequenced: naive CD8+ T cells sorted from blood. Receptors originate from a young man in good health.

This clone was counted only a few times. The chain couples TRBV27 to TRBJ2-7; D might be TRBD1 or TRBD2, each matching 5 bases. Germline values: CDR1 MNHEY, CDR2 SMNVEV (reference sequence). The CDR3 length is 13 residues. The V and J ends lost 3 bases and 3 bases respectively, with 9 bases between them. CDR3 amino acids: CASSFGGNYEQYF. The DNA of the CDR3 is TGTGCCAGCAGTTTTGGGGGAAACTACGAGCAGTACTTC.

As regards this clone: One end of the junction does not line up with germline, which may come from a read error. Other DNA sequences in this sample translate to the same CDR3. This chain uses TRBV7-6 with TRBJ2-7; tentative D call: TRBD2 (5 bases). This CDR3 region has 13 residues. Per the germline V gene, CDR1 is SGHVS and CDR2 is FNYEAQ. The CDR3 DNA follows: TGTGCCAGCAGCCTAGCAGATGACTACGAGCAGTACTTC. Translation: CASSLADDYEQYF.

The chain links TRBV7-9 to TRBJ1-1, with D possibly TRBD1 on 5 matching bases. Germline V lookup: CDR1 SEHNR, CDR2 FQNEAQ (reference sequence). V lost 3 bases to trimming and J lost 3 bases, with 11 bases between them. This CDR3 contains 14 residues. The CDR3 reads CASSFFLGDTEAFF. DNA of the CDR3: TGTGCCAGCAGCTTTTTTTTAGGGGACACTGAAGCTTTCTTT. Supplemented by reference TRBV7-9 and TRBJ1-1, the full variable domain reads DTGVSQNPRHKITKRGQNVTFRCDPISEHNRLYWYRQTLGQGPEFLTYFQNEAQLEKSRLLSDRFSAERPKGSFSTLEIQRTEQGDSAMYLCASSFFLGDTEAFFGQGTRLTVV.

The sample holds one count of this clone. This CDR3 is also generated by other DNA sequences in the sample. The rearrangement uses TRBV19 and TRBJ2-1, with D possibly being TRBD2 (6 bases). The CDR3 extends over 15 amino acids. Germline CDR1 and CDR2: LNHDA and SQIVND (reference sequence). V was pared by 6 bases and J by 0 bases, with 12 bases between. This CDR3 is CASSHSGSSYNEQFF. The CDR3 DNA reads TGTGCCAGTAGCCATAGCGGTAGCTCCTACAATGAGCAGTTCTTC.

Concerning this clone: Other nucleotide sequences from this sample produce the same CDR3. The V and J genes are TRBV15 and TRBJ1-1, with D unclear. V lost 1 base, J lost 1 base, and 4 bases lay in between. The CDR3 runs to 13 residues. The germline gives CDR1 LNHNV, CDR2 YYDKDF (reference sequence). The CDR3 DNA reads TGTGCCACCAGCAGAGGCAGGAACACTGAAGCTTTCTTT. Translating it yields CATSRGRNTEAFF.

The V and J genes are TRBV7-8 and TRBJ2-1, with TRBD2 identical over 7 bases. CDR3 size: 15 residues. Germline loops: CDR1 SGHVS, CDR2 FQNEAQ. J was trimmed by 8 bases and V by 1 base; bases with no gene match: 8. CDR3 nucleotide sequence: TGTGCCAGCAGCTTAGGGGGCGGGAGTACGCATGAGCAGTTCTTC. This codes for CASSLGGGSTHEQFF.

The V call is TRBV27, the J call TRBJ2-5; 7 bases are a match to TRBD2. The CDR3 covers 16 residues. The trim removed 0 bases at V and 5 bases at J, leaving 9 bases unmatched. Germline CDR1 reads MNHEY; CDR2 reads SMNVEV (reference sequence). Here the CDR3 DNA reads TGTGCCAGCAGTTTATCTCCCAGGACTAGTTCGGAGACCCAGTACTTC. Its protein is CASSLSPRTSSETQYF.

This sequence joins TRBV4-1 and TRBJ2-3, with D possibly being TRBD2 (5 bases). There are 17 residues in the CDR3. Trimming left V 0 bases short and J 1 base short, with 14 bases between. Germline V lookup: CDR1 MGHRA, CDR2 YSYEKL. CDR3 loop: CASSQDPSGTGTDTQYF. The CDR3 DNA reads TGCGCCAGCAGCCAAGACCCCAGCGGAACTGGCACAGATACGCAGTATTTT.

This clone has only one observation. The chain uses TRBV29-1 and TRBJ1-2; 7 bases are a match to TRBD1. Trimming cost V 5 bases and J 8 bases; bases outside gene matches: 20. The CDR3 loop spans 16 amino acids. The germline gives CDR1 SQVTM, CDR2 ANQGSEA. CDR3 nucleotide sequence: TGCAGCGTTACGGTCACCCTGGACAGGTCGGGGAAAGGCTACACCTTC. Protein: CSVTVTLDRSGKGYTF.

The V call is TRBV28, the J call TRBJ1-1; tentative D call: TRBD1 (5 bases). This CDR3 is 14 amino acids long. Trimming shortened V by 8 bases and J by 10 bases, and 23 bases separated the two germline ends. Looked up from germline, CDR1 is MDHEN and CDR2 is SYDVKM. The CDR3 spells CASGYIQGWDGAFF. DNA of the CDR3: TGTGCCAGCGGCTACATTCAGGGATGGGACGGAGCTTTCTTT.

The chain combines TRBV19 with TRBJ2-7; the match to TRBD1 covers 9 bases. CDR3 length equals 14 residues. CDR1 is LNHDA and CDR2 is SQIVND in the germline V gene (reference sequence). V lost 7 bases and J lost 9; bases outside the gene matches: 13. CDR3 in amino acids: CASNSPGQGPWQYF. CDR3 coding DNA: TGTGCCAGTAACTCACCGGGACAGGGTCCCTGGCAGTACTTC. The full variable domain, completed using reference TRBV19 and TRBJ2-7, is DGGITQSPKYLFRKEGQNVTLSCEQNLNHDAMYWYRQDPGQGLRLIYYSQIVNDFQKGDIAEGYSVSREKKESFPLTVTSAQKNPTAFYLCASNSPGQGPWQYFGPGTRLTVT.

This clone was observed once. The J gene is TRBJ1-4, the V gene TRBV28; D gene uncertain. Germline-derived CDR1 and CDR2 are MDHEN and SYDVKM. There are 16 residues in the CDR3. With 5 bases removed from V and 0 bases from J, the gap between germline ends came to 13 bases. The CDR3 sequence is CASSNPLGTTNEKLFF. For the CDR3, the DNA is TGTGCCAGCAGTAATCCCCTCGGGACAACTAATGAAAAACTGTTTTTT.

Concerning this clone: Other DNA variants within this sample encode the same CDR3. V and J are TRBV5-6 and TRBJ2-7; the match to TRBD1 covers 7 bases. The CDR3 has 12 amino acids. The V gene end was trimmed by 3 bases and the J gene end by 3 bases; junction bases not matched to a gene: 0. CDR1 SGHDT and CDR2 YYEEEE come from the germline V gene. The CDR3 is CASSWDSYEQYF. CDR3 sequence (DNA): TGTGCCAGCAGCTGGGACAGCTACGAGCAGTACTTC.

V usage is TRBV27 and J usage is TRBJ2-7; 10 bases align to TRBD1. This CDR3 is 14 amino acids long. Trimming at V came to 5 bases and at J to 1 base, leaving 2 bases not matched to a gene. Germline-derived CDR1 and CDR2 are MNHEY and SMNVEV (reference sequence). Written as DNA, the CDR3 is TGTGCCAGCAGTACGGGACAGGGGTCCTACGAGCAGTACTTC. It specifies CASSTGQGSYEQYF.

This clone was observed once. The rearrangement links TRBV9 to TRBJ1-2; unclear D gene. CDR3 length equals 14 residues. With 7 bases removed from V and 4 bases from J, the gap between germline ends came to 17 bases. Per germline, CDR1 SGDLS and CDR2 YYNGEE. The CDR3 bases are TGTGCCAGCTTCCACTCAAGAAAGACCTATGGCTACACCTTC. As protein: CASFHSRKTYGYTF. Full variable domain (outside the CDR3, taken from reference TRBV9 and TRBJ1-2): DSGVTQTPKHLITATGQRVTLRCSPRSGDLSVYWYQQSLDQGLQFLIQYYNGEERAKGNILERFSAQQFPDLHSELNLSSLELGDSALYFCASFHSRKTYGYTFGSGTRLTVV.

The chain uses TRBV6-5 and TRBJ2-1; TRBD1 agrees at 7 bases. Germline V gene data show CDR1 as MNHEY and CDR2 as SVGAGI. The CDR3 is 12 amino acids. V shed 6 bases and J 7 bases; nucleotides not matched to a gene: 3. CDR3 bases: TGTGCCAGCAGGTCAGGGGGTAATGAGCAGTTCTTC. It translates to CASRSGGNEQFF.

This clone was detected once. This chain connects TRBV7-2 to TRBJ2-3; no firm D call. V shed 1 base and J shed 10 bases, with 12 bases lying between them. CDR1 SGHTA and CDR2 FQGNSA come from the germline V gene. CDR3 length equals 13 residues. CDR3 in amino acids: CASSLVRWEAQYF. The CDR3 DNA reads as TGTGCCAGCAGCTTAGTTCGTTGGGAAGCGCAGTATTTT.

The chain uses TRBV7-6 and TRBJ2-2; D is uncertain. Germline V gene lookup returns CDR1 SGHVS and CDR2 FNYEAQ. V lost 3 bases and J 4 bases, leaving 12 bases between the germline ends. The CDR3 has 15 residues. The CDR3 here is CASSFGVGRTGELFF. The CDR3 DNA sequence: TGTGCCAGCAGCTTTGGGGTTGGACGCACCGGGGAGCTGTTTTTT.

The V and J genes are TRBV7-9 and TRBJ2-1, with 7 bases matching TRBD2. The CDR3 covers 15 residues. The V segment lost 0 bases and the J segment 9 bases; nucleotides outside the gene matches: 8. In germline, CDR1 is SEHNR, CDR2 FQNEAQ (reference sequence). CDR3 protein: CASSLAERGRVEQFF. The CDR3 coding sequence is TGTGCCAGCAGCTTAGCCGAGCGGGGCCGGGTTGAGCAGTTCTTC. Drawing the rest from reference TRBV7-9 and TRBJ2-1, the complete variable domain is DTGVSQNPRHKITKRGQNVTFRCDPISEHNRLYWYRQTLGQGPEFLTYFQNEAQLEKSRLLSDRFSAERPKGSFSTLEIQRTEQGDSAMYLCASSLAERGRVEQFFGPGTRLTVL.

This rearrangement joins TRBV29-1 to TRBJ2-2, with no clear D. Germline V gives CDR1 SQVTM, CDR2 ANQGSEA. Trimming stripped 4 bases from V and 5 bases from J, with 11 bases between. The CDR3 extends over 13 amino acids. The CDR3 reads CSVVPILTGELFF. CDR3 nucleotides: TGCAGCGTTGTCCCTATTTTAACCGGGGAGCTGTTTTTT.

The V gene is TRBV4-3, the J gene TRBJ2-1; D unclear. The CDR3 sequence is 13 residues long. The germline V gene has CDR1 LGHNA and CDR2 YSLEER. V dropped 0 bases and J dropped 10 bases, with 10 bases sitting between them. Here the CDR3 DNA reads TGCGCCAGCAGCCAAGATAGCCGAGTCGAGCAGTTCTTC. Its protein product is CASSQDSRVEQFF.

V gene TRBV19 combines with J gene TRBJ2-2; D is undetermined. The CDR3 sequence is 13 residues long. Germline V CDR1 and CDR2: LNHDA, SQIVND (reference sequence). The ends were cut back, 7 bases at V and 1 base at J, with 7 bases in the middle. The DNA of the CDR3 is TGTGCCAGTATAGACCGGAACACCGGGGAGCTGTTTTTT. Translation: CASIDRNTGELFF.

The chain carries TRBV15 and TRBJ2-7; either TRBD1 or TRBD2 may fit D (5 bases each). Germline V gene lookup returns CDR1 LNHNV and CDR2 YYDKDF (reference sequence). This CDR3 comprises 16 residues. Trimming cost V 3 bases and J 2 bases, with 17 bases left between them. Here the CDR3 reads CATSRDSGTVPYEQYF. CDR3 nucleotides: TGTGCCACCAGCAGGGACTCGGGGACGGTACCCTACGAGCAGTACTTC.

The rearrangement links TRBV6-8 to TRBJ2-7; unclear D gene. The CDR3 consists of 14 residues. Germline CDR1 reads MNHGY; CDR2 reads SAAAGT. The germline V and J ends were trimmed by 2 bases and 1 base, with 9 bases remaining between them. This CDR3 is CASSYEGWSYEQYF. In nucleotides, the CDR3 is TGTGCCAGCAGTTACGAAGGTTGGTCCTACGAGCAGTACTTC.

The chain is built from TRBV29-1 and TRBJ2-3; 7 bases line up with TRBD1. The germline gives CDR1 SQVTM, CDR2 ANQGSEA. The V segment lost 7 bases and the J segment 2 bases; nucleotides outside the gene matches: 9. The length of the CDR3 is 14 residues. The CDR3 nucleotides read TGCAGCGCTGAGGGGACAGAGATCACAGATACGCAGTATTTT. As protein: CSAEGTEITDTQYF.